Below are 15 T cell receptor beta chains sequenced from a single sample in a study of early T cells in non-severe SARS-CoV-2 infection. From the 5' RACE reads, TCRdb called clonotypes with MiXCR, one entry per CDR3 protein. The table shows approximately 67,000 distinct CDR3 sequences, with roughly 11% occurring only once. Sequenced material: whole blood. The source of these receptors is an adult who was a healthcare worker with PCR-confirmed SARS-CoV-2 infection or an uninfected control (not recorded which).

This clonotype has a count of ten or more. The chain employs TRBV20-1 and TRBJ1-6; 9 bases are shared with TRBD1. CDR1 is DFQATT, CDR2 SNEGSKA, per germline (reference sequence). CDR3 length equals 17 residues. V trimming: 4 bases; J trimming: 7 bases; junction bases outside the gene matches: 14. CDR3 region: CSATTPYRGRLNSPLHF. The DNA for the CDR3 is TGCAGTGCTACCACTCCCTACAGGGGGCGACTCAATTCACCCCTCCACTTT.

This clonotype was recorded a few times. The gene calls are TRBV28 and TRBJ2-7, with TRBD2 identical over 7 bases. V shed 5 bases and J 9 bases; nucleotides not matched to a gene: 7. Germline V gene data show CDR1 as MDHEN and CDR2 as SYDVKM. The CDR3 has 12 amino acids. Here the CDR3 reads CASSLPGGWQYF. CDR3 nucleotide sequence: TGTGCCAGCAGTCTCCCCGGGGGGTGGCAGTACTTC.

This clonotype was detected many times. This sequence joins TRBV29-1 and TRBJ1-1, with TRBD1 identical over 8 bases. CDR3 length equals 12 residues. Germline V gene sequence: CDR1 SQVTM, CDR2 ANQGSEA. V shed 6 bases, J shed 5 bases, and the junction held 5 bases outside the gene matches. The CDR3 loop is CSVETGGTEAFF. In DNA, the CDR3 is TGCAGCGTGGAAACAGGGGGTACTGAAGCTTTCTTT.

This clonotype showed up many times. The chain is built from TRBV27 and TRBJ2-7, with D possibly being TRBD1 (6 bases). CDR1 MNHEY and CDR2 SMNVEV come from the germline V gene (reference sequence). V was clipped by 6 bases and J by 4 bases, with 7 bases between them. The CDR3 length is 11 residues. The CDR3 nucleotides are TGTGCCAGCAGCAGGGGTTACGAGCAGTACTTC. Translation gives CASSRGYEQYF.

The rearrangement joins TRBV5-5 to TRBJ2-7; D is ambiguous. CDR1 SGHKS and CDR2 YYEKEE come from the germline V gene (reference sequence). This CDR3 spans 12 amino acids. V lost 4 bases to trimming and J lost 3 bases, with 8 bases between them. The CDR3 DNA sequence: TGTGCCAGCAGCCTGTATTTCTACGAGCAGTACTTC. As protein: CASSLYFYEQYF.

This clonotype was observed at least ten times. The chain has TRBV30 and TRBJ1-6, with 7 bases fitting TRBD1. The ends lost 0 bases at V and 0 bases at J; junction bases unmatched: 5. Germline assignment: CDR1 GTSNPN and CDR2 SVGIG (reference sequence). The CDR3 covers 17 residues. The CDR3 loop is CAWSVQGPHSYNSPLHF. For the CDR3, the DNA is TGTGCCTGGAGTGTACAGGGGCCCCACTCCTATAATTCACCCCTCCACTTT.

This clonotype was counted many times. The CDR3: CASSAGQGGYGYTF. CDR3 nucleotides: TGTGCCAGCAGCGCCGGACAGGGAGGCTATGGCTACACCTTC. The chain uses TRBV7-9 and TRBJ1-2; TRBD1 aligns across 8 bases. The CDR3 has 14 residues. The V segment lost 5 bases and the J segment 4 bases; nucleotides outside the gene matches: 6. Germline V CDR1 and CDR2: SEHNR, FQNEAQ (reference sequence).

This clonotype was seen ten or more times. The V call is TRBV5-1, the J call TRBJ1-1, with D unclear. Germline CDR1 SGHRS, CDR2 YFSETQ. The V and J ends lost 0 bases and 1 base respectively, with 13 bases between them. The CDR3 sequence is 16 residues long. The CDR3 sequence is CASSLGIRGANTEAFF. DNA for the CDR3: TGCGCCAGCAGCTTGGGTATCCGGGGTGCGAACACTGAAGCTTTCTTT.

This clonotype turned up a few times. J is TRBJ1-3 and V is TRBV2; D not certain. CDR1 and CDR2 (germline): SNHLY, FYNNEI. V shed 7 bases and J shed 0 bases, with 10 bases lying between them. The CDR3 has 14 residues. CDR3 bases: TGTGCCAGCAACTATTTGAGCTCTGGAAACACCATATATTTT. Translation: CASNYLSSGNTIYF.

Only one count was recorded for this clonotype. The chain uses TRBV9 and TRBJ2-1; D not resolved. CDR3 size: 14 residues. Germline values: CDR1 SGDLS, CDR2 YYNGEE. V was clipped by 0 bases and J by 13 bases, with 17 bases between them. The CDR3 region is CASSVAPGSTPQFF. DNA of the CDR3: TGTGCCAGCAGCGTAGCTCCCGGATCAACACCTCAGTTCTTC.

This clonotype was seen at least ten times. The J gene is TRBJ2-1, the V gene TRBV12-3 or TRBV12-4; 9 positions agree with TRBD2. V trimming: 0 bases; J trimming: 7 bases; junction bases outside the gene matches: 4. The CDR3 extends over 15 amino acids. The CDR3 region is CASSLAAGGWNEQFF. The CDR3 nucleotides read TGTGCCAGCAGTTTAGCAGCGGGGGGTTGGAATGAGCAGTTCTTC.

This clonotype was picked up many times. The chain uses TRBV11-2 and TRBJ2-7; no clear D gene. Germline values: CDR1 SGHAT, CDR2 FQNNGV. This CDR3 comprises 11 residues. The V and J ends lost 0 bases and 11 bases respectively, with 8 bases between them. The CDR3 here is CASSLDTDEYF. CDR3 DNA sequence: TGTGCCAGCAGCTTAGATACTGACGAGTACTTC.

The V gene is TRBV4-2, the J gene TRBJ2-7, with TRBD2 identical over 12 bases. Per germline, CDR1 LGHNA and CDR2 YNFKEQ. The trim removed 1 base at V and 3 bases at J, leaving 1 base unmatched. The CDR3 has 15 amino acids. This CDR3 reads CASSQGTSGNYEQYF. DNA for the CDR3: TGTGCCAGCAGCCAAGGGACTAGCGGGAACTACGAGCAGTACTTC.

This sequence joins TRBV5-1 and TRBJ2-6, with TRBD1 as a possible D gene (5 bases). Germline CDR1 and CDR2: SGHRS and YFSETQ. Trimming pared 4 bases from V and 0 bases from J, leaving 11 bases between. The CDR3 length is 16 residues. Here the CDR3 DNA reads TGCGCCAGCAGCGCCGGCGACAGCTCTGGGGCCAACGTCCTGACTTTC. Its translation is CASSAGDSSGANVLTF.

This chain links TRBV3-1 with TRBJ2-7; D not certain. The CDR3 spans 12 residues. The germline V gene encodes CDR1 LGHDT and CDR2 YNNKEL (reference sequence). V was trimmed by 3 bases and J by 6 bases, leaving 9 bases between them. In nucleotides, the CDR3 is TGTGCCAGCAGCCAGGCTAGATCCGAGCAGTACTTC. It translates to CASSQARSEQYF.